This TCR beta chain was documented in a study of blood T cell repertoires in COVID-19. Germline CDR1 reads MDHEN; CDR2 reads SYDVKM. This CDR3 region has 17 residues. Trimming took 5 bases from V and 2 from J; bases not matched to a gene: 12. The method was immunoSEQ multiplex PCR; TCRdb's version includes in-frame clones alone and lacks a portion of them. Among 250,000 to 350,000 clones listed, under 90% were seen once. Input material: peripheral blood. V and J are TRBV28 and TRBJ2-3; TRBD1 agrees at 8 bases. The TCR was taken from a woman in her forties who had recovered from COVID-19. The CDR3 DNA sequence: TGTGCCAGCAGTACATACTCGACAGGGGTTTTCACAGATACGCAGTATTTT. This encodes CASSTYSTGVFTDTQYF.